The 25 T cell receptor beta chains reported below all come from one sample, sequenced in a study of Graves' ophthalmopathy and Graves' hyperthyroidism. Researchers took RNA transcripts and amplified TCR beta CDR3 regions from them. RT-PCR with HTBI primers came first, then second-round multiplex PCR. TCRdb processed the multiplex PCR reads anew with MiXCR; each CDR3 protein has one entry. The data hold hundreds of thousands of distinct CDR3 sequences, with about 40% observed a single time. Input material: peripheral blood. The source of these receptors is an adult man with Graves' ophthalmopathy.

This clonotype was observed at least ten times. V usage is TRBV29-1 and J usage is TRBJ2-7; D is ambiguous. V was clipped by 6 bases and J by 8 bases, with 11 bases between them. Germline CDR1 is SQVTM and CDR2 is ANQGSEA. The CDR3 loop spans 10 amino acids. The CDR3 protein is CSVLDGKQYF. In nucleotides, the CDR3 is TGCAGCGTCTTAGACGGAAAGCAGTACTTC.

Remarks on this clonotype: One end of the junction fails to match germline, which may point to a read error. The V call is TRBV12-3 or TRBV12-4, the J call TRBJ2-7, with D perhaps TRBD1 (7 bases). The CDR3 consists of 12 residues. The CDR3 spells CASIGSGGEQYF. Here the CDR3 DNA reads TGCGCCAGCATAGGGTCAGGGGGGGAGCAGTACTTC.

The sample holds many counts of this clonotype. V is TRBV9 and J is TRBJ2-5, with a tentative D call TRBD2 (5 bases). The CDR3 loop spans 15 amino acids. Trimming took off 3 bases at V and 10 bases at J, with 22 bases between the two ends. From germline, CDR1 is SGDLS and CDR2 YYNGEE. This CDR3 reads CASSARATTFGIQYF. The CDR3 DNA reads TGTGCCAGCAGCGCCCGGGCCACGACTTTCGGGATCCAGTACTTC.

The table lists this clonotype with many counts. The V gene is TRBV6-6, the J gene TRBJ1-5; D is undetermined. V shed 4 bases and J shed 4 bases, with 11 bases lying between them. Germline loops: CDR1 MNHNY, CDR2 SVGAGI (reference sequence). The CDR3 length is 14 residues. The chain's CDR3 is CASSLQDDNQPQHF. The CDR3 nucleotides are TGTGCCAGCAGTTTGCAGGATGATAATCAGCCCCAGCATTTT.

For this clonotype: Relative to the germline gene, one junction end is altered; a read error may explain this. The chain employs TRBV25-1 and TRBJ2-7; TRBD1 aligns across 7 bases. The CDR3 extends over 18 amino acids. Germline-derived CDR1 and CDR2 are MGHDK and SYGVNS. CDR3 DNA: TGCGCCAGCAGCTTGGCCCCAGGGGTAGGGGGCCCCTCCTACGAGCAGTACTTC. Its protein is CASSLAPGVGGPSYEQYF.

This clonotype was recorded many times. The rearrangement links TRBV10-3 to TRBJ2-5; possible D gene TRBD1, 6 bases. CDR3 length: 13 residues. Trimming pared 10 bases from V and 2 bases from J, leaving 14 bases between. Germline V CDR1 and CDR2: ENHRY, SYGVKD. The CDR3 spells CATLQRGQETQYF. The CDR3 DNA reads as TGTGCCACCCTCCAGAGGGGGCAAGAGACCCAGTACTTC.

The CDR3 DNA follows: TGTGCCAGCTCACCACGAGGGAAACAAGAGACCCAGTACTTC. This gives the protein CASSPRGKQETQYF. V and J are TRBV7-9 and TRBJ2-5; possible D gene TRBD2, 5 bases. The V and J ends lost 8 bases and 2 bases respectively, with 15 bases between them. This CDR3 has 14 amino acids. CDR1 and CDR2 (germline): SEHNR, FQNEAQ (reference sequence).

As DNA, the CDR3 is TGTGCCAGCAGCCAAGGTTGGAAGCAGCCCCAGCATTTT. Translation: CASSQGWKQPQHF. This chain joins TRBV4-2 and TRBJ1-5, with D unresolved. Germline lookup yields CDR1 LGHNA and CDR2 YNFKEQ. V was shortened by 1 base and J by 7 bases, with 8 bases between the two germline ends. The length of the CDR3 is 13 residues.

This clonotype was counted many times. V is TRBV24-1 and J is TRBJ2-2; 15 bases are a match to TRBD2. The germline CDR1 and CDR2 sequences are KGHDR and SFDVKD. V shed 3 bases, J shed 6 bases, and the junction held 7 bases outside the gene matches. The CDR3 is made up of 18 amino acids. The CDR3 nucleotides read TGTGCCACCAGTGATCCGGGACTAGCGGGGGGAAACGCCGGGGAGCTGTTTTTT. Amino acid sequence: CATSDPGLAGGNAGELFF.

This clonotype was picked up many times. The V and J genes are TRBV5-1 and TRBJ2-7, with 9 nucleotides matching TRBD2. Unmatched junction bases numbered 4, after V lost 0 bases and J lost 3 bases. This CDR3 is built from 15 residues. Germline V CDR1 and CDR2: SGHRS, YFSETQ. CDR3 loop: CASSLVAGELYEQYF. The CDR3 DNA reads as TGCGCCAGCAGCTTGGTAGCGGGGGAGCTCTACGAGCAGTACTTC.

The chain employs TRBV29-1 and TRBJ1-2, with 7 bases matching TRBD1. CDR1 and CDR2 from the germline V gene are SQVTM and ANQGSEA. The CDR3 is 13 amino acids. The V segment lost 8 bases and the J segment 4 bases; nucleotides outside the gene matches: 10. The CDR3, as DNA: TGCAGCAACGAACAGGGGACCCCCTATGGCTACACCTTC. Translation: CSNEQGTPYGYTF.

This clonotype was picked up many times. A read error may explain this, as a much larger clone is one base away. The CDR3 DNA sequence: TGTGCCAGCAGCGCAACAGGGTTCGAGCAGTACTTC. This codes for CASSATGFEQYF. V gene TRBV3-1 combines with J gene TRBJ2-7; a weak D match, TRBD1 (6 bases). Trimming took 5 bases from V and 6 from J, leaving 11 bases between them. Germline CDR1 and CDR2: LGHDT and YNNKEL (reference sequence). This CDR3 is built from 12 residues.

Ten or more counts support this clonotype. This chain connects TRBV12-3 or TRBV12-4 to TRBJ1-2; a weak D match, TRBD1 (6 bases). The CDR3 runs 14 residues. V lost 1 base to trimming and J lost 6 bases, with 12 bases between them. The CDR3 spells CASSLGAGEHGYTF. CDR3 DNA sequence: TGTGCCAGCAGTTTAGGGGCAGGGGAGCATGGCTACACCTTC.

The chain couples TRBV20-1 to TRBJ2-5, with D possibly being TRBD2 (5 bases). The CDR3 contains 14 residues. Deletions cut 6 bases from V and 5 bases from J, with 19 bases between. Germline loops: CDR1 DFQATT, CDR2 SNEGSKA (reference sequence). The CDR3 protein is CSAPVTTGGETQYF. The DNA of the CDR3 is TGCAGTGCCCCGGTCACTACCGGCGGGGAGACCCAGTACTTC.

This chain links TRBV7-9 with TRBJ2-7, with D unclear. With 0 bases removed from V and 9 bases from J, the gap between germline ends came to 21 bases. Germline V CDR1 and CDR2: SEHNR, FQNEAQ (reference sequence). This CDR3 spans 16 amino acids. CDR3 DNA sequence: TGTGCCAGCAGCTTAGCGCAACGGGCGGATTCTTTCGTGCAGTACTTC. Translating it yields CASSLAQRADSFVQYF.

This clonotype was recorded many times. This sequence joins TRBV7-9 and TRBJ1-1; D is uncertain. Trimming took off 2 bases at V and 4 bases at J, with 11 bases between the two ends. The V gene's germline CDR1 is SEHNR and CDR2 FQNEAQ (reference sequence). The CDR3 length is 14 residues. Written as DNA, the CDR3 is TGTGCCAGCAGCTTATACTGGGGTAGCACTGAAGCTTTCTTT. Its protein product is CASSLYWGSTEAFF.

The chain joins TRBV15 to TRBJ2-5, with 10 bases that match TRBD1. The V segment lost 0 bases and the J segment 10 bases; nucleotides outside the gene matches: 8. Germline assignment: CDR1 LNHNV and CDR2 YYDKDF (reference sequence). The CDR3 is 15 residues long. CDR3 nucleotides: TGTGCCACCAGCAGAGATCTAGTGGGACAGGGGAGCCAGTACTTC. It translates to CATSRDLVGQGSQYF.

The rearrangement links TRBV29-1 to TRBJ2-5; 8 bases are a match to TRBD2. Trimming cost V 5 bases and J 2 bases; bases outside gene matches: 7. The V gene's germline CDR1 is SQVTM and CDR2 ANQGSEA. The CDR3 contains 14 residues. The CDR3 reads CSVSLPGGQETQYF. The DNA of the CDR3 is TGCAGCGTTAGCTTACCGGGAGGGCAAGAGACCCAGTACTTC.

This clonotype was seen repeatedly, ten times or more. V gene TRBV15 combines with J gene TRBJ2-5, with D maybe TRBD1 (6 bases). CDR1 and CDR2 from the germline V gene are LNHNV and YYDKDF (reference sequence). V was cut by 3 bases and J by 5 bases, with 13 bases left in between. The length of the CDR3 is 14 residues. The CDR3 nucleotides read TGTGCCACCAGCAGGGGGGCCCAGGGGGAGACCCAGTACTTC. It translates to CATSRGAQGETQYF.

V is TRBV7-3 and J is TRBJ2-2, with D perhaps given as TRBD1 or TRBD2 (6 bases each). Deletions cut 3 bases from V and 0 bases from J, with 17 bases between. The CDR3 loop spans 18 amino acids. Germline CDR1 and CDR2: SGHTA and FQGTGA. CDR3 region: CASSFSAVRGANTGELFF. Here the CDR3 DNA reads TGTGCCAGCAGCTTTTCGGCGGTGAGGGGGGCGAACACCGGGGAGCTGTTTTTT. Variable domain in full (rest from reference TRBV7-3 and TRBJ2-2): GAGVSQTPSNKVTEKGKYVELRCDPISGHTALYWYRQSLGQGPEFLIYFQGTGAADDSGLPNDRFFAVRPEGSVSTLKIQRTERGDSAVYLCASSFSAVRGANTGELFFGEGSRLTVL.

CDR3 sequence (DNA): TGTGCCAGCAGTTTTCGGGACAGGGTGGTTGGCTACACCTTC. Its translation: CASSFRDRVVGYTF. This chain joins TRBV12-3 or TRBV12-4 and TRBJ1-2; 9 nucleotides line up with TRBD1. CDR3 length: 14 amino acids. The trim removed 3 bases at V and 7 bases at J, leaving 6 bases unmatched.

The chain recombines TRBV10-3 with TRBJ1-1; no firm D call. V was shortened by 6 bases and J by 11 bases, with 16 bases between the two germline ends. The CDR3 extends over 12 amino acids. Per germline, CDR1 ENHRY and CDR2 SYGVKD. The CDR3 protein is CAISDFAGRAFF. The DNA for the CDR3 is TGTGCCATCAGCGACTTTGCTGGGCGCGCTTTCTTT.

The V and J genes are TRBV13 and TRBJ2-2, with D uncertain. V dropped 5 bases and J dropped 6 bases, with 19 bases sitting between them. Germline loops: CDR1 PRHDT, CDR2 FYEKMQ (reference sequence). The CDR3 spans 16 residues. The CDR3 DNA sequence: TGTGCCAGCAGCACCAACGGACCACCAGGTCCCGGGGAGCTGTTTTTT. Translating it yields CASSTNGPPGPGELFF. The full variable domain, with the rest looked up from reference TRBV13 and TRBJ2-2, is AAGVIQSPRHLIKEKRETATLKCYPIPRHDTVYWYQQGPGQDPQFLISFYEKMQSDKGSIPDRFSAQQFSDYHSELNMSSLELGDSALYFCASSTNGPPGPGELFFGEGSRLTVL.

The sample holds many counts of this clonotype. The chain uses TRBV12-3 or TRBV12-4 and TRBJ2-6, with D perhaps matching TRBD1 (5 bases). CDR3 length: 14 amino acids. Trimming cost V 6 bases and J 3 bases, with 9 bases left between them. CDR3 coding DNA: TGTGCCAGCAGCGACAGCTATGGGGCCAACGTCCTGACTTTC. Protein: CASSDSYGANVLTF.

The chain joins TRBV20-1 to TRBJ2-7, with D possibly TRBD2 on 6 matching bases. V was trimmed by 0 bases and J by 5 bases, leaving 11 bases between them. Germline V gene lookup returns CDR1 DFQATT and CDR2 SNEGSKA (reference sequence). This CDR3 is built from 13 residues. The CDR3 sequence: CSARDRLVHEQYF. CDR3 coding DNA: TGCAGTGCTAGAGATAGACTAGTCCACGAGCAGTACTTC.